This is a list of T cell receptor beta chains from one sample in a study of CD8 T cells in Susac syndrome. TCRdb itself ran the immunoSEQ multiplex PCR reads through MiXCR, one entry per CDR3 protein. The sample lists fewer than 90,000 distinct CDR3 sequences; about 94% were seen once. Source material: CD8+ T cells from PBMCs. The receptors originated from a human donor with Susac syndrome. CDR3s include the opening cysteine and the closing phenylalanine or tryptophan. The D gene is left open where the match is weak.

j_gene	v_gene	d_gene	CDR3aa	CDR3nt
TRBJ2-7	TRBV9	TRBD2	CASSVGAAGVYEQYF	TGTGCCAGCAGCGTAGGCGCAGCGGGAGTCTACGAGCAGTACTTC
TRBJ1-2	TRBV5-6	-	CASSLETIYGYTF	TGTGCCAGCAGCTTGGAGACCATCTATGGCTACACCTTC
TRBJ2-7	TRBV4-3	-	CASSQADGFYEQYF	TGCGCCAGCAGCCAAGCGGACGGATTCTACGAGCAGTACTTC
TRBJ1-5	TRBV5-1	TRBD1	CASSLRTGIQPQHF	TGCGCCAGCAGCTTGAGGACAGGGATTCAGCCCCAGCATTTT
TRBJ2-5	TRBV11-1	-	CASSPRQIQETQYF	TGTGCCAGCAGCCCCCGACAGATACAAGAGACCCAGTACTTC
TRBJ2-7	TRBV11-2	-	CASSLDVEEHEQYF	TGTGCCAGCAGCTTAGATGTGGAGGAACACGAGCAGTACTTC
TRBJ2-1	TRBV12-3/TRBV12-4	TRBD1	CASSSRDRSYNEQFF	TGTGCCAGCAGTTCCCGGGACAGGTCATACAATGAGCAGTTCTTC
TRBJ1-5	TRBV6-6	-	CASSVGGGVVQPQHF	TGTGCCAGCAGCGTCGGGGGGGGCGTCGTTCAGCCCCAGCATTTT
TRBJ1-2	TRBV29-1	-	CSVEDNKSYGYTF	TGCAGCGTTGAAGATAACAAGAGCTATGGCTACACCTTC
TRBJ2-2	TRBV19	TRBD2	CASKTSRVWELFF	TGTGCCAGTAAGACTAGCCGGGTCTGGGAGCTGTTTTTT
TRBJ2-7	TRBV20-1	-	CSATNYDSSSSYEQYF	TGCAGTGCTACCAACTACGACAGTTCTAGCTCCTACGAGCAGTACTTC
TRBJ2-2	TRBV12-3/TRBV12-4	-	CASSEQGEGGELFF	TGTGCCAGCAGTGAACAGGGGGAGGGCGGGGAGCTGTTTTTT
TRBJ2-3	TRBV7-8	TRBD2	CASSLRVAGGRTDTQYF	TGTGCCAGCAGTCTCAGGGTGGCGGGAGGCCGCACAGATACGCAGTATTTT
TRBJ2-7	TRBV13	-	CASSLVEFQDSYEQYF	TGTGCCAGCAGCTTAGTCGAGTTCCAGGACTCCTACGAGCAGTACTTC
TRBJ2-5	TRBV7-9	-	CASRGPMGQETQYF	TGTGCCAGCCGGGGACCAATGGGCCAAGAGACCCAGTACTTC
TRBJ2-2	TRBV12-3/TRBV12-4	-	CASSLIRGWGELFF	TGTGCCAGCAGTTTAATTCGGGGCTGGGGGGAGCTGTTTTTT